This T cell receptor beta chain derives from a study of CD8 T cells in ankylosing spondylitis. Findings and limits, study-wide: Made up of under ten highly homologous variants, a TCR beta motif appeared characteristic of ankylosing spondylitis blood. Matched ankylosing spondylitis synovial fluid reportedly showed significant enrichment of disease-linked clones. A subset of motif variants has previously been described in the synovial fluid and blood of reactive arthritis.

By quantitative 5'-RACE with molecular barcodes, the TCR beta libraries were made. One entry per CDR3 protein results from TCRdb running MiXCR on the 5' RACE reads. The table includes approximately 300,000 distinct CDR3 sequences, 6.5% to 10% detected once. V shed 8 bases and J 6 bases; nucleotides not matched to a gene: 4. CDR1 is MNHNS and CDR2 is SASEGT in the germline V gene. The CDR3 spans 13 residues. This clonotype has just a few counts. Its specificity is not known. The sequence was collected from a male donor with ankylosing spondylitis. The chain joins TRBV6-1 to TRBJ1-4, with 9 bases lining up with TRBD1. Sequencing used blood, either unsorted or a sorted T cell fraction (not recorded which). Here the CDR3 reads CASQGQGYEKLFF. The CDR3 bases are TGTGCCAGCCAGGGACAGGGCTATGAAAAACTGTTTTTT.